The 18 T cell receptor beta chains reported below all come from one sample, sequenced in a study of PD-L1 blockade in urothelial cancer. Assay: immunoSEQ multiplex PCR; the TCRdb copy retains only in-frame clones and omits some. This table holds approximately 40,000 clones, less than 90% found once. The time point denotes: peripheral blood 6 weeks after treatment start. The sample was PBMCs, taken around atezolizumab (anti-PD-L1) treatment. These receptors all come from a man in his 60s with urothelial cancer.

This sequence joins TRBV6-5 and TRBJ1-3; weak D call: TRBD1 (6 bases). The length of the CDR3 is 15 residues. Between the trimmed V and J ends, which lost 4 bases and 1 base, there was a span of 11 bases. Germline V gene data show CDR1 as MNHEY and CDR2 as SVGAGI. Here the CDR3 reads CASSWGTGSGNTIYF. In nucleotides, the CDR3 is TGTGCCAGCAGTTGGGGAACAGGGTCTGGAAACACCATATATTTT.

V gene TRBV6-5 combines with J gene TRBJ1-1; D gene uncertain. CDR3 size: 14 residues. The V gene's germline CDR1 is MNHEY and CDR2 SVGAGI. With 5 bases removed from V and 0 bases from J, the gap between germline ends came to 10 bases. This CDR3 is CASSRQVVNTEAFF. As DNA, the CDR3 is TGTGCCAGCAGTCGCCAGGTGGTGAACACTGAAGCTTTCTTT.

The chain couples TRBV7-2 to TRBJ1-2; 10 bases are a match to TRBD1. V was pared by 5 bases and J by 8 bases, with 11 bases of the junction left unmatched. This CDR3 has 15 amino acids. Germline assignment: CDR1 SGHTA and CDR2 FQGNSA. The CDR3 DNA follows: TGTGCCAGCAGCGCCCGGGACAGGGGATCGTTCGGCTACACCTTC. Translated, it gives CASSARDRGSFGYTF.

The rearrangement links TRBV11-2 to TRBJ2-7; TRBD2 aligns across 9 bases. The CDR3 runs to 14 residues. Germline V CDR1 and CDR2: SGHAT, FQNNGV. V gave up 3 bases and J gave up 2 bases; unmatched junction bases: 2. The CDR3 nucleotides read TGTGCCAGCAGCTTTAGCGGGGGTCCCTACGAGCAGTACTTC. This translates into CASSFSGGPYEQYF.

The rearrangement uses TRBV4-1 and TRBJ2-2; TRBD2 aligns across 7 bases. Looked up from germline, CDR1 is MGHRA and CDR2 is YSYEKL. CDR3 length: 15 amino acids. Trimming cost V 1 base and J 7 bases; bases outside gene matches: 6. DNA of the CDR3: TGCGCCAGCAGCCAAGTTCTAGCGGTTTTCGGGGAGCTGTTTTTT. It yields the protein CASSQVLAVFGELFF.

In this sample, this clone turned up once. This chain connects TRBV5-4 to TRBJ2-3, with D perhaps matching TRBD1 (6 bases). Germline-derived CDR1 and CDR2 are SGHNT and YYREEE (reference sequence). Trimming stripped 5 bases from V and 3 bases from J, with 10 bases between. The CDR3 length is 13 residues. This CDR3 is CASRLQGTDTQYF. The CDR3 bases are TGTGCCAGCAGACTACAGGGAACAGATACGCAGTATTTT.

In this sample, this clone turned up a few times. The V call is TRBV7-2, the J call TRBJ1-5, with D maybe TRBD1 (6 bases). Trimming stripped 1 base from V and 2 bases from J, with 9 bases between. The CDR3 runs to 15 residues. Germline V gene lookup returns CDR1 SGHTA and CDR2 FQGNSA. This CDR3 reads CASSLDAGGNQPQHF. CDR3 nucleotide sequence: TGTGCCAGCAGCTTAGACGCAGGGGGCAATCAGCCCCAGCATTTT.

The chain couples TRBV5-4 to TRBJ1-4; TRBD1 agrees at 7 bases. CDR1 and CDR2 (germline): SGHNT, YYREEE (reference sequence). The CDR3 spans 16 residues. V gave up 4 bases and J gave up 0 bases; unmatched junction bases: 6. CDR3 protein: CASSTGTVATNEKLFF. The CDR3 DNA sequence: TGTGCCAGCAGCACTGGGACAGTAGCAACTAATGAAAAACTGTTTTTT.

The chain links TRBV11-3 to TRBJ2-5, with D perhaps TRBD2 (5 bases). V lost 1 base and J lost 4, with 7 bases in between. The germline CDR1 and CDR2 sequences are SGHNT and YENEEA. The CDR3 is made up of 13 amino acids. The CDR3 protein is CASSLGLSETQYF. The CDR3 DNA follows: TGTGCCAGCAGCTTAGGACTATCAGAGACCCAGTACTTC.

This clone was found once. The chain employs TRBV30 and TRBJ2-3; 8 positions match TRBD2. The CDR3 is 15 residues long. CDR1 is GTSNPN and CDR2 is SVGIG in the germline V gene (reference sequence). The ends lost 5 bases at V and 0 bases at J; junction bases unmatched: 7. In DNA form, the CDR3 reads TGTGCCTGGGATATGATAGCGGGAAGCACAGATACGCAGTATTTT. Its translation: CAWDMIAGSTDTQYF.

The chain has TRBV19 and TRBJ1-5; 9 bases match TRBD1. Germline CDR1 and CDR2: LNHDA and SQIVND (reference sequence). V shed 5 bases, J shed 5 bases, and the junction held 10 bases outside the gene matches. The CDR3 totals 16 residues. The CDR3 DNA reads TGTGCCAGTAGTTTAGGGACAGGGTGGGTCGATCAGCCCCAGCATTTT. Translation: CASSLGTGWVDQPQHF.

The chain couples TRBV18 to TRBJ1-1; D gene unclear. With 4 bases removed from V and 3 bases from J, the gap between germline ends came to 9 bases. The CDR3 loop spans 13 amino acids. Germline V gene sequence: CDR1 KGHSH, CDR2 LQKENI. CDR3 region: CASSLRVDTEAFF. In nucleotides, the CDR3 is TGTGCCAGCTCACTACGGGTCGACACTGAAGCTTTCTTT.

The CDR3 region is CASSPLGGSAGELFF. The CDR3 coding sequence is TGCGCCAGCAGCCCGTTGGGGGGGTCGGCAGGGGAGCTGTTTTTT. The chain uses TRBV5-1 and TRBJ2-2, with TRBD2 identical over 7 bases. The V and J ends lost 4 bases and 8 bases, in that order; junction bases with no gene match: 11. The CDR3 is made up of 15 amino acids. CDR1 is SGHRS, CDR2 YFSETQ, per germline.

The chain carries TRBV9 and TRBJ2-7; TRBD2 is a possible D gene (6 bases). V shed 0 bases and J shed 6 bases, with 13 bases lying between them. The CDR3 loop spans 14 amino acids. Germline loops: CDR1 SGDLS, CDR2 YYNGEE. The CDR3 here is CASSVAPSAGEQYF. The CDR3 region has the DNA TGTGCCAGCAGCGTAGCGCCTAGCGCGGGCGAGCAGTACTTC.

The J gene is TRBJ1-2, the V gene TRBV19; D uncertain. This CDR3 is built from 13 residues. V was pared by 1 base and J by 8 bases, with 11 bases between. Germline V lookup: CDR1 LNHDA, CDR2 SQIVND (reference sequence). The CDR3 nucleotides read TGTGCCAGTAGTATAGCTTACGGGGTCGGCTACACCTTC. Protein sequence: CASSIAYGVGYTF.

The V gene is TRBV2, the J gene TRBJ2-2; TRBD1 matches 9 bases. Losses at the gene ends were 7 bases for V and 5 bases for J; bases not matched to a gene: 8. There are 15 residues in the CDR3. Germline loops: CDR1 SNHLY, CDR2 FYNNEI. CDR3 residues: CASIRLTGGTGELFF. CDR3 nucleotide sequence: TGTGCCAGCATTAGGCTGACAGGGGGGACCGGGGAGCTGTTTTTT.

J is TRBJ2-7 and V is TRBV6-1; 7 bases line up with TRBD2. This CDR3 spans 15 amino acids. The J segment lost 4 bases and the V segment lost 2 bases, leaving 8 bases of the junction unmatched. Germline-derived CDR1 and CDR2 are MNHNS and SASEGT. The CDR3 spells CASSEMRGSAYEQYF. In nucleotides, the CDR3 is TGTGCCAGCAGTGAAATGCGGGGGTCGGCGTACGAGCAGTACTTC.

The chain is built from TRBV7-3 and TRBJ2-7; unclear D gene. Trimming left V 5 bases short and J 2 bases short, with 10 bases between. The germline V gene encodes CDR1 SGHTA and CDR2 FQGTGA. The CDR3 consists of 13 residues. The CDR3 here is CASSPYAAYEQYF. In DNA, the CDR3 is TGTGCCAGCAGCCCGTATGCAGCCTACGAGCAGTACTTC.